These 24 T cell receptor beta chains originate from one sample sequenced in a study of blood T cell repertoires in COVID-19. Profiling relied on immunoSEQ multiplex PCR, and the TCRdb table lists in-frame clones only, not all of them. The repertoire consists of 150,000 or so clones, with more than 70% occurring once and the leading ten covering around 10%. The sample was peripheral blood. The origin of the receptors is a man aged 50 to 59 with acute or convalescent COVID-19.

The chain joins TRBV6-6 to TRBJ2-2; 12 bases map to TRBD2. Germline V gene data show CDR1 as MNHNY and CDR2 as SVGAGI (reference sequence). After removal of 10 bases from V and 9 bases from J, the junction contained 6 bases not matched to a gene. CDR3 size: 13 residues. The DNA of the CDR3 is TGTGCCACCAGACTAGCGGGAGTGAGGGAGCTGTTTTTT. Translating it yields CATRLAGVRELFF.

This rearrangement joins TRBV28 to TRBJ1-5; D gene ambiguous. Germline lookup yields CDR1 MDHEN and CDR2 SYDVKM. CDR3 size: 14 residues. Trimming took 7 bases from V and 7 from J, leaving 17 bases between them. CDR3 residues: CASIGNTAGQPQHF. The CDR3 region has the DNA TGTGCCAGCATTGGCAATACGGCAGGCCAGCCCCAGCATTTT.

The V and J genes are TRBV4-2 and TRBJ1-2; D call uncertain. The V gene's germline CDR1 is LGHNA and CDR2 YNFKEQ. The V end was cut by 0 bases, the J end by 8 bases, with 16 bases between. The CDR3 loop spans 15 amino acids. CDR3 amino acids: CASSQDITSSRGYTF. CDR3 sequence (DNA): TGTGCCAGCAGCCAAGATATCACCTCTTCGCGGGGCTACACCTTC.

The rearrangement joins TRBV7-2 to TRBJ2-7; 7 bases match TRBD2. Germline V lookup: CDR1 SGHTA, CDR2 FQGNSA. Trimming at V came to 5 bases and at J to 5 bases, leaving 12 bases not matched to a gene. This CDR3 comprises 15 residues. The CDR3, as DNA: TGTGCCAGCAGCCGGGCTAGCGGAATGCGCGACGAGCAGTACTTC. It translates to CASSRASGMRDEQYF.

The chain uses TRBV7-9 and TRBJ1-5; D remains unclear. Looked up from germline, CDR1 is SEHNR and CDR2 is FQNEAQ (reference sequence). V lost 8 bases and J lost 4, with 9 bases in between. The CDR3 sequence is 12 residues long. CDR3 region: CASAGQNQPQHF. CDR3 DNA sequence: TGTGCCAGCGCCGGTCAAAATCAGCCCCAGCATTTT.

This sequence joins TRBV12-3 or TRBV12-4 and TRBJ1-2; a possible D gene is TRBD1 (5 bases). The CDR3 runs 13 residues. The ends were cut back, 3 bases at V and 5 bases at J, with 10 bases in the middle. CDR3 region: CASSFSDRYGYTF. CDR3 DNA sequence: TGTGCCAGCAGTTTCTCCGACAGATATGGCTACACCTTC.

The chain carries TRBV2 and TRBJ2-2, with D possibly being TRBD2 (5 bases). This CDR3 spans 14 amino acids. Trimming removed 7 bases at V and 6 bases at J, with 15 bases between. Germline CDR1 and CDR2: SNHLY and FYNNEI. DNA for the CDR3: TGTGCCAGCACGGGGTCCCCCGTATCCGGGGAGCTGTTTTTT. This translates into CASTGSPVSGELFF.

CDR3 nucleotides: TGTGCCAGCCTCCCCCGGGCAGGGGGCGGCCATGGCTACACCTTC. It encodes CASLPRAGGGHGYTF. The chain has TRBV2 and TRBJ1-2; 8 bases line up with TRBD1. This CDR3 is 15 amino acids long. Per the germline V gene, CDR1 is SNHLY and CDR2 is FYNNEI. Germline trimming cut 8 bases from V and 6 bases from J; bases unmatched to any gene: 14.

Only a few counts were recorded for this clone. This sequence joins TRBV5-1 and TRBJ1-2, with 11 bases that match TRBD1. Germline CDR1 reads SGHRS; CDR2 reads YFSETQ. This CDR3 spans 15 amino acids. V shed 0 bases, J shed 6 bases, and the junction held 4 bases outside the gene matches. CDR3 in DNA: TGCGCCAGCAGCTTGGGCGGGACAGGGGGACATGGCTACACCTTC. Translated: CASSLGGTGGHGYTF.

The chain has TRBV19 and TRBJ1-5, with a possible D match to TRBD1 (5 bases). The V end lost 1 base, the J end lost 1 base, and 11 bases lay between the germline ends. This CDR3 has 16 amino acids. Per the germline V gene, CDR1 is LNHDA and CDR2 is SQIVND (reference sequence). The CDR3 DNA sequence: TGTGCCAGTAGTATAGGGGGGGGGAGAAGCAATCAGCCCCAGCATTTT. Translating gives CASSIGGGRSNQPQHF.

The rearrangement uses TRBV29-1 and TRBJ2-7, with TRBD1 identical over 11 bases. This CDR3 region has 14 residues. V was pared by 5 bases and J by 3 bases, with 6 bases of the junction left unmatched. Germline assignment: CDR1 SQVTM and CDR2 ANQGSEA. CDR3 nucleotide sequence: TGCAGCGTTCTGAGGGACAGGGGGATCTACGAGCAGTACTTC. Translating gives CSVLRDRGIYEQYF.

The genes are TRBV15 and TRBJ1-6, with 9 bases lining up with TRBD1. J was trimmed by 7 bases and V by 1 base; bases with no gene match: 2. Germline-derived CDR1 and CDR2 are LNHNV and YYDKDF (reference sequence). This CDR3 region has 15 residues. CDR3 residues: CATSRGTGANSPLHF. The DNA for the CDR3 is TGTGCCACCAGCAGAGGGACAGGGGCGAATTCACCCCTCCACTTT.

The chain links TRBV11-2 to TRBJ1-3; TRBD1 is a possible D gene (6 bases). The ends were cut back, 5 bases at V and 0 bases at J, with 17 bases in the middle. Per germline, CDR1 SGHAT and CDR2 FQNNGV. The CDR3 length is 17 residues. The CDR3 DNA sequence: TGTGCCAGCAGCCAACTACAGGGTCCGATCTCTGGAAACACCATATATTTT. Its protein product is CASSQLQGPISGNTIYF.

The chain recombines TRBV20-1 with TRBJ2-1; D perhaps matches TRBD2 (6 bases). The germline V gene has CDR1 DFQATT and CDR2 SNEGSKA (reference sequence). Trimming stripped 3 bases from V and 6 bases from J, with 9 bases between. The CDR3 contains 12 residues. In nucleotides, the CDR3 is TGCAGTGCTAGTTCGGGAGTCAATGAGCAGTTCTTC. This translates into CSASSGVNEQFF.

This clone occurred a few times. The rearrangement uses TRBV7-4 and TRBJ1-5; D gene uncertain. The CDR3 sequence is 15 residues long. V lost 4 bases and J 1 base, leaving 11 bases between the germline ends. Germline V gives CDR1 SGHVT, CDR2 SQSDAQ. The CDR3 DNA is TGTGCCAGCAGCTCCCAGGAGGCGAGCAATCAGCCCCAGCATTTT. It codes for CASSSQEASNQPQHF.

The V and J genes are TRBV27 and TRBJ1-4; D possibly corresponds to TRBD1 (5 bases). V was shortened by 4 bases and J by 8 bases, with 14 bases between the two germline ends. This CDR3 is 14 amino acids long. Germline V gene data show CDR1 as MNHEY and CDR2 as SMNVEV (reference sequence). This CDR3 is CASSYGGPREKLFF. CDR3 in DNA: TGTGCCAGCAGTTACGGGGGACCCAGAGAAAAACTGTTTTTT.

The chain carries TRBV28 and TRBJ1-2, with D perhaps matching TRBD1 (6 bases). Trimming took 4 bases from V and 4 from J, leaving 10 bases between them. Germline V gene data show CDR1 as MDHEN and CDR2 as SYDVKM. This CDR3 contains 13 residues. The CDR3 loop reads CASSWTVGYGYTF. The CDR3 nucleotides are TGTGCCAGCAGTTGGACAGTGGGCTATGGCTACACCTTC.

The chain links TRBV30 to TRBJ1-2, with 10 bases fitting TRBD1. Germline CDR1 reads GTSNPN; CDR2 reads SVGIG (reference sequence). With V trimmed by 7 bases and J by 0 bases, 11 bases remained unmatched. CDR3 length equals 16 residues. CDR3 coding DNA: TGTGCCTTCGCGGGGGACAGGGGAAAGACTAACTATGGCTACACCTTC. Translation: CAFAGDRGKTNYGYTF. Complete variable domain (other parts from reference TRBV30 and TRBJ1-2): SQTIHQWPATLVQPVGSPLSLECTVEGTSNPNLYWYRQAAGRGLQLLFYSVGIGQISSEVPQNLSASRPQDRQFILSSKKLLLSDSGFYLCAFAGDRGKTNYGYTFGSGTRLTVV.

The CDR3 DNA follows: TGTGCCATCGGGGGCCCAACAGGGGACAGGAGCTCCTACAATGAGCAGTTCTTC. It yields the protein CAIGGPTGDRSSYNEQFF. The rearrangement links TRBV10-3 to TRBJ2-1; 8 bases match TRBD1. The CDR3 has 18 residues. Germline V gene lookup returns CDR1 ENHRY and CDR2 SYGVKD. Losses at the gene ends were 8 bases for V and 0 bases for J; bases not matched to a gene: 15.

The chain has TRBV2 and TRBJ1-3; D may be TRBD1 (6 bases). CDR1 is SNHLY and CDR2 is FYNNEI in the germline V gene. The CDR3 runs to 17 residues. The V end was cut by 4 bases, the J end by 0 bases, with 16 bases between. The CDR3 reads CASSAGGGLFSGNTIYF. CDR3 nucleotides: TGTGCCAGCAGTGCTGGGGGGGGCCTCTTCTCTGGAAACACCATATATTTT.

The chain combines TRBV4-1 with TRBJ1-6; possibly TRBD1 for D (6 bases). V lost 4 bases, J lost 3 bases, and 10 bases lay in between. Germline V gene data show CDR1 as MGHRA and CDR2 as YSYEKL. The CDR3 has 15 residues. The CDR3 loop reads CASSPGVLYNSPLHF. In DNA form, the CDR3 reads TGCGCCAGCAGCCCAGGGGTACTCTATAATTCACCCCTCCACTTT.

The V call is TRBV29-1, the J call TRBJ1-1; 7 bases match TRBD1. V lost 6 bases and J lost 2; bases outside the gene matches: 12. The CDR3 is made up of 15 amino acids. The germline V gene has CDR1 SQVTM and CDR2 ANQGSEA. In nucleotides, the CDR3 is TGCAGCGTCCAAACCCGGGACAGATCTAACACTGAAGCTTTCTTT. It translates to CSVQTRDRSNTEAFF.

Worth noting for this clone: An end of the junction does not agree with germline; a read error may underlie this. The rearrangement uses TRBV7-2 and TRBJ2-1; tentative D call: TRBD2 (7 bases). CDR1 is SGHTA, CDR2 FQGNSA, per germline. This CDR3 has 15 residues. The CDR3 reads CASTLEGGGYNEQFF. The CDR3 coding sequence is TGTGCCAGCACCTTAGAGGGGGGGGGTTACAATGAGCAGTTCTTC.

The genes are TRBV5-4 and TRBJ1-1; no firm D call. The V end lost 0 bases, the J end lost 7 bases, and 10 bases lay between the germline ends. Per germline, CDR1 SGHNT and CDR2 YYREEE (reference sequence). The CDR3 runs to 13 residues. DNA for the CDR3: TGTGCCAGCAGCTTGGGGAGGGCTAGTGAAGCTTTCTTT. It is translated as CASSLGRASEAFF.